This T cell receptor (beta chain) came from a study of cytomegalovirus exposure and HLA in healthy donors. Assay used: immunoSEQ multiplex PCR; TCRdb lists only in-frame clones, some missing. The table lists some 160,000 clones, 88% of them singletons, with 2.5% to 3.5% in the top ten. Germline V gene data show CDR1 as MNHEY and CDR2 as SMNVEV (reference sequence). The V and J ends lost 0 bases and 2 bases respectively, with 5 bases between them. The CDR3 is 14 amino acids. The chain carries TRBV27 and TRBJ2-1; D gene unclear. This TCR was sampled from a man aged 18 to 29 in good health and CMV-seronegative. The sample taken for sequencing was PBMCs. CDR3 amino acids: CASSLSETYNEQFF. CDR3 DNA: TGTGCCAGCAGTTTATCAGAGACCTACAATGAGCAGTTCTTC.